This T cell receptor beta chain was observed in a study of control samples from healthy donors and cancer patients (dated by TCRdb to 2018 to 2020). The germline V gene (reference sequence) sets CDR1 to LGHDT and CDR2 to YNNKEL. The CDR3 runs 14 amino acids, cysteine and phenylalanine included. Just CDR3 DNA is preserved here, 42 bases in frame from base 1. V gives up 0 bases and J gives up 8 bases, and the segment between their germline ends measures 10 bases. The method behind the library was the immunoSEQ multiplex PCR assay. As stored in TCRdb, this immuneACCESS dataset retains in-frame rearrangements with V and J assigned. A fraction of the clones does not appear; measured against another copy, unresolved V genes explain less than half of the discrepancy, and the remainder lacks a known reason. Here the sample has about 160,000 clones; approximately 93% occur a single time. The top ten hold about 8.5% of the sample.

Comment on this clone: No cognate antigen has been identified for it. Base qualities are missing; no much larger clone stands one base away.

The TCR comes from a woman aged 40 to 55 in good health. The specimen was blood. The chain is made from TRBV3-1 (or the pseudogene TRBV3-2) and TRBJ1-4, with no confident D gene call. The DNA sequence follows: TGTGCCAGCAGCCAAGACGGACGGTGGGAAAAACTGTTTTTT. The resulting protein is CASSQDGRWEKLFF.